The next 17 T cell receptor beta chains were all read from a single sample in a study of cytomegalovirus exposure and HLA in healthy donors. Both 60 Vbeta primers and 13 Jbeta primers went into the PCR. The table came from immunoSEQ multiplex PCR; TCRdb's copy has only in-frame clones and leaves some out. The sample records some 150,000 clones, roughly 71% being singletons. Sequencing was done on a sample of PBMCs. The receptors were sampled from a man aged 30 to 45 in good health and CMV-seronegative.

CDR3 sequence: CASSAGTGTGNTGELFF. The CDR3 DNA reads TGTGCCAGCAGTGCCGGGACAGGGACGGGGAACACCGGGGAGCTGTTTTTT. The chain couples TRBV2 to TRBJ2-2; 9 nucleotides match TRBD1. CDR3 length: 17 residues. V lost 4 bases to trimming and J lost 1 base; unmatched junction nucleotides: 7. The germline CDR1 and CDR2 sequences are SNHLY and FYNNEI. The full variable domain, its missing parts supplied by reference TRBV2 and TRBJ2-2, is EPEVTQTPSHQVTQMGQEVILRCVPISNHLYFYWYRQILGQKVEFLVSFYNNEISEKSEIFDDQFSVERPDGSNFTLKIRSTKLEDSAMYFCASSAGTGTGNTGELFFGEGSRLTVL.

The chain is built from TRBV6-5 and TRBJ1-1; no clear D. The CDR3 contains 12 residues. V dropped 7 bases and J dropped 2 bases, with 8 bases sitting between them. Per germline, CDR1 MNHEY and CDR2 SVGAGI. DNA for the CDR3: TGTGCCAGCAATAGCGGTAACACTGAAGCTTTCTTT. Protein: CASNSGNTEAFF.

The V call is TRBV19, the J call TRBJ1-6; 7 bases line up with TRBD1. CDR1 and CDR2 (germline): LNHDA, SQIVND (reference sequence). The CDR3 sequence is 15 residues long. The ends lost 5 bases at V and 7 bases at J; junction bases unmatched: 8. Here the CDR3 DNA reads TGTGCCAGTAGTCCGGGAGGGACAGTCAATTCACCCCTCCACTTT. Translating it yields CASSPGGTVNSPLHF.

V is TRBV18 and J is TRBJ1-1; D is undetermined. The V end was cut by 5 bases, the J end by 5 bases, with 6 bases between. The length of the CDR3 is 11 residues. Germline CDR1 and CDR2: KGHSH and LQKENI. In DNA form, the CDR3 reads TGTGCCAGCTCATTCGCGACTGAAGCTTTCTTT. Translating gives CASSFATEAFF.

This clone was detected only a few times. The chain combines TRBV19 with TRBJ1-1, with 7 bases aligning to TRBD1. This CDR3 has 12 residues. CDR1 is LNHDA and CDR2 is SQIVND in the germline V gene (reference sequence). V lost 7 bases, J lost 4 bases, and 3 bases stayed unmatched. The CDR3 DNA reads as TGTGCCAGTATGGACAGGCCCACTGAAGCTTTCTTT. Translated: CASMDRPTEAFF. Full variable domain (outside the CDR3, taken from reference TRBV19 and TRBJ1-1): DGGITQSPKYLFRKEGQNVTLSCEQNLNHDAMYWYRQDPGQGLRLIYYSQIVNDFQKGDIAEGYSVSREKKESFPLTVTSAQKNPTAFYLCASMDRPTEAFFGQGTRLTVV.

J is TRBJ1-4 and V is TRBV2; no clear D gene. The V gene lost 3 bases and the J gene lost 0 bases, with 11 bases spanning the gap. CDR3 length: 16 residues. Looked up from germline, CDR1 is SNHLY and CDR2 is FYNNEI. CDR3 amino acids: CASSDPPQATNEKLFF. In DNA form, the CDR3 reads TGTGCCAGCAGTGACCCACCCCAGGCAACTAATGAAAAACTGTTTTTT.

The rearrangement uses TRBV5-1 and TRBJ1-1; 9 nucleotides align to TRBD1. Germline lookup yields CDR1 SGHRS and CDR2 YFSETQ. This CDR3 is 15 amino acids long. Losses at the gene ends were 2 bases for V and 1 base for J; bases not matched to a gene: 3. CDR3 nucleotide sequence: TGCGCCAGCAGCTTTATGGGACAGGGGAACACTGAAGCTTTCTTT. Translating gives CASSFMGQGNTEAFF.

The J gene is TRBJ2-1, the V gene TRBV29-1; 8 bases match TRBD2. Trimming removed 0 bases from V and 8 bases from J; junction bases left unmatched: 6. The CDR3 is made up of 14 amino acids. Germline assignment: CDR1 SQVTM and CDR2 ANQGSEA. The CDR3 loop reads CSVEEQSGSDEQFF. The CDR3 nucleotides read TGCAGCGTTGAAGAACAGAGCGGGAGTGATGAGCAGTTCTTC.

The chain joins TRBV4-1 to TRBJ2-7; possibly TRBD2 for D (5 bases). The CDR3 runs 17 residues. Trimming stripped 5 bases from V and 0 bases from J, with 20 bases between. The V gene's germline CDR1 is MGHRA and CDR2 YSYEKL. CDR3 protein: CASSYQASERYSYEQYF. The CDR3 DNA reads TGCGCCAGCAGCTACCAGGCAAGCGAGCGGTACTCCTACGAGCAGTACTTC.

The chain links TRBV6-5 to TRBJ1-5; D remains unclear. Trimming shortened V by 11 bases and J by 2 bases, and 13 bases separated the two germline ends. This CDR3 is built from 13 residues. CDR1 and CDR2 (germline): MNHEY, SVGAGI. This chain's CDR3 is CAVRESGNQPQHF. In DNA, the CDR3 is TGTGCCGTCCGTGAGAGTGGCAATCAGCCCCAGCATTTT.

The V and J genes are TRBV28 and TRBJ1-2; 7 bases align to TRBD1. CDR1 MDHEN and CDR2 SYDVKM come from the germline V gene. The CDR3 has 16 amino acids. V lost 6 bases, J lost 4 bases, and 14 bases stayed unmatched. Written as DNA, the CDR3 is TGTGCCAGCAGCCGGGACAGTGATTCCTCTCGCTATGGCTACACCTTC. It encodes CASSRDSDSSRYGYTF.

The chain carries TRBV28 and TRBJ2-7, with TRBD1 matching 8 bases. This CDR3 comprises 14 residues. With 4 bases clipped from V and 3 bases from J, the junction kept 5 bases outside the gene matches. Germline V lookup: CDR1 MDHEN, CDR2 SYDVKM. CDR3 amino acids: CASSSQTGVYEQYF. The DNA for the CDR3 is TGTGCCAGCAGTTCCCAGACAGGGGTCTACGAGCAGTACTTC.

This chain links TRBV29-1 with TRBJ1-3; D is unresolved. Deletions cut 4 bases from V and 4 bases from J, with 11 bases between. The germline V gene has CDR1 SQVTM and CDR2 ANQGSEA. This CDR3 comprises 13 residues. CDR3 bases: TGCAGCGTTGGGCTTTCTTTGGGAAACACCATATATTTT. The encoded protein is CSVGLSLGNTIYF.

This clone was seen only a few times. The chain recombines TRBV27 with TRBJ2-7; no reliable D call. The CDR3 consists of 13 residues. The V gene's germline CDR1 is MNHEY and CDR2 SMNVEV (reference sequence). Between the trimmed V and J ends, which lost 4 bases and 0 bases, there was a span of 7 bases. The CDR3 is CASSSGNSYEQYF. CDR3 DNA: TGTGCCAGCAGTTCAGGCAACTCCTACGAGCAGTACTTC.

This clone was counted once. The CDR3 sequence is CASSFTSSGELFF. In nucleotides, the CDR3 is TGTGCCAGCAGCTTTACTAGTTCCGGGGAGCTGTTTTTT. The chain employs TRBV7-2 and TRBJ2-2, with a weak D call TRBD2 (5 bases). Trimming shortened V by 3 bases and J by 6 bases, and 8 bases separated the two germline ends. This CDR3 has 13 amino acids. Germline CDR1 and CDR2: SGHTA and FQGNSA. Filled out from reference TRBV7-2 and TRBJ2-2, the complete variable domain reads GAGVSQSPSNKVTEKGKDVELRCDPISGHTALYWYRQSLGQGLEFLIYFQGNSAPDKSGLPSDRFSAERTGGSVSTLTIQRTQQEDSAVYLCASSFTSSGELFFGEGSRLTVL.

This chain connects TRBV10-1 to TRBJ2-1, with 15 bases matching TRBD2. V shed 7 bases and J 6 bases; nucleotides not matched to a gene: 7. The CDR3 totals 16 residues. The germline CDR1 and CDR2 sequences are WNHNN and SYGVQD (reference sequence). CDR3 DNA sequence: TGCGCCAGCACGGGACTAGCGGGGGGCCCGGGCAATGAGCAGTTCTTC. It codes for CASTGLAGGPGNEQFF.

V usage is TRBV7-3 and J usage is TRBJ2-2; D ambiguous. V was clipped by 5 bases and J by 0 bases, with 13 bases between them. Germline CDR1 SGHTA, CDR2 FQGTGA. The CDR3 is 16 residues long. The CDR3 nucleotides read TGTGCCAGCAGCACCAATGGGCCTACGAACACCGGGGAGCTGTTTTTT. Translating it yields CASSTNGPTNTGELFF.